Shown below are 30 T cell receptor beta chains from a single sample sequenced in a study of blood T cell repertoires in COVID-19 (TCRdb year 2020). Library method: the immunoSEQ multiplex PCR assay. This immuneACCESS table, as held by TCRdb, lists in-frame sequences with V and J called but not all clones. Of the missing ones, under half trace to an unresolved V gene in checked studies; the others have no known cause. Across this sample there are approximately 380,000 clones, with approximately 90% seen only once. Roughly 0.9% of the sample rests with the top ten. Material for sequencing was PBMCs or T cells enriched from blood (not recorded which). The receptors originated from a woman in her thirties or forties who had been exposed to COVID-19.

The chain employs TRBV3-1 (or the pseudogene TRBV3-2) and TRBJ2-2, with 14 bases identical to TRBD2. The CDR3 has 18 residues. In germline, CDR1 is LGHDT, CDR2 YNNKEL (reference sequence). The trim removed 2 bases at V and 1 base at J, leaving 3 bases unmatched. The CDR3 sequence is CASSQTGTSGGNTGELFF. CDR3 DNA: TGTGCCAGCAGCCAAACCGGGACTAGCGGGGGGAACACCGGGGAGCTGTTTTTT.

The chain employs TRBV9 and TRBJ2-4; 12 bases are shared with TRBD1. V lost 3 bases, J lost 4 bases, and 5 bases stayed unmatched. The CDR3 sequence is 16 residues long. Germline loops: CDR1 SGDLS, CDR2 YYNGEE. CDR3 coding DNA: TGTGCCAGCAGCGGGCAGGGACAGGGGGCAAAAAACATTCAGTACTTC. This translates into CASSGQGQGAKNIQYF.

As DNA, the CDR3 is TGTGCCAGCAGCGTGGACAGGGGTAAGGATGAGCAGTTCTTC. This gives the protein CASSVDRGKDEQFF. The V and J genes are TRBV6-5 and TRBJ2-1, with 9 bases identical to TRBD1. The CDR3 consists of 14 residues. The germline gives CDR1 MNHEY, CDR2 SVGAGI. With V trimmed by 6 bases and J by 8 bases, 8 bases remained unmatched.

The V and J genes are TRBV20-1 and TRBJ2-7; 10 nucleotides agree with TRBD2. The CDR3 spans 13 residues. Per germline, CDR1 DFQATT and CDR2 SNEGSKA (reference sequence). After removal of 3 bases from V and 2 bases from J, the junction contained 1 base not matched to a gene. CDR3 sequence reads: CSASLAGAYEQYF. CDR3 bases: TGCAGTGCTAGTCTAGCGGGAGCCTACGAGCAGTACTTC.

The rearrangement links TRBV6-6 to TRBJ1-2, with D maybe TRBD1 (5 bases). The CDR3 consists of 14 residues. CDR1 is MNHNY, CDR2 SVGAGI, per germline (reference sequence). With 2 bases removed from V and 1 base from J, the gap between germline ends came to 8 bases. The CDR3 loop is CASSYPQGNYGYTF. The DNA of the CDR3 is TGTGCCAGCAGTTACCCCCAGGGTAACTATGGCTACACCTTC.

The V and J genes are TRBV24-1 and TRBJ2-5; 8 bases are a match to TRBD2. Germline V gene sequence: CDR1 KGHDR, CDR2 SFDVKD. This CDR3 comprises 15 residues. J lost 3 bases, V lost 8 bases, and 10 bases had no gene match. The CDR3 DNA reads TGTGCCACCACGCGGGGGGAGGGAGCCAAAGAGACCCAGTACTTC. As protein: CATTRGEGAKETQYF.

As concerns this clone: The junction and the germline gene differ at one end; a read error may be behind it. This chain joins TRBV7-7 and TRBJ2-7; 8 bases fit TRBD1. The CDR3 length is 13 residues. The germline V gene encodes CDR1 SSHAT and CDR2 FNYEAQ (reference sequence). CDR3 region: CASSHDRGREQYF. DNA for the CDR3: TGTGCTAGCAGCCACGACAGGGGTCGGGAGCAGTACTTC.

V is TRBV7-6 and J is TRBJ2-7; perhaps TRBD1 as D (6 bases). The CDR3 has 15 residues. In germline, CDR1 is SGHVS, CDR2 FNYEAQ. V gave up 5 bases and J gave up 0 bases, with 14 bases separating them. The CDR3: CASSPEAGDSYEQYF. The CDR3 DNA is TGTGCCAGCAGCCCTGAAGCAGGGGACTCCTACGAGCAGTACTTC. The full variable domain, with the rest looked up from reference TRBV7-6 and TRBJ2-7, is GAGVSQSPRYKVTKRGQDVALRCDPISGHVSLYWYRQALGQGPEFLTYFNYEAQQDKSGLPNDRFSAERPEGSISTLTIQRTEQRDSAMYRCASSPEAGDSYEQYFGPGTRLTVT.

The CDR3 spells CATAAGGSSYEQYF. Here the CDR3 DNA reads TGTGCCACGGCTGCGGGGGGCAGCTCCTACGAGCAGTACTTC. The chain links TRBV19 to TRBJ2-7, with 8 bases identical to TRBD2. Looked up from germline, CDR1 is LNHDA and CDR2 is SQIVND (reference sequence). The CDR3 sequence is 14 residues long. V lost 10 bases to trimming and J lost 0 bases; unmatched junction nucleotides: 8.

The chain uses TRBV24-1 and TRBJ2-1; 13 positions match TRBD2. Losses at the gene ends were 0 bases for V and 6 bases for J; bases not matched to a gene: 10. The CDR3 length is 19 residues. CDR1 and CDR2 (germline): KGHDR, SFDVKD. The CDR3 nucleotides are TGTGCCACCAGTGATTTGCGGACTAGCGGGAGCAAACCGCGCAATGAGCAGTTCTTC. Amino acid sequence: CATSDLRTSGSKPRNEQFF.

In regard to this clone: A junction boundary mismatches the germline segment, possibly from a read error. The chain recombines TRBV20-1 with TRBJ2-1; D might be TRBD1 (7 bases). The length of the CDR3 is 10 residues. The germline gives CDR1 DFQATT, CDR2 SNEGSKA (reference sequence). DNA of the CDR3: TGCAGTGCCAGGGGGGATCGGCTCCTCTTC. This codes for CSARGDRLLF.

The V and J genes are TRBV10-1 and TRBJ2-7; TRBD1 matches 10 bases. From germline, CDR1 is WNHNN and CDR2 SYGVQD (reference sequence). J gave up 5 bases and V 4 bases, and 8 bases lay outside the gene matches. This CDR3 is 15 amino acids long. The CDR3 DNA reads as TGCGCCAGCAGTGGGACGGGACAGGGGTTGGACGAGCAGTACTTC. Its translation is CASSGTGQGLDEQYF.

The V gene is TRBV24-1, the J gene TRBJ2-7; 10 bases align to TRBD2. V trimming: 2 bases; J trimming: 4 bases; junction bases outside the gene matches: 13. CDR3 length: 18 residues. CDR1 is KGHDR, CDR2 SFDVKD, per germline. CDR3 region: CATSDSGVPGTSAYEQYF. The CDR3 bases are TGTGCCACCAGTGATTCTGGGGTACCCGGGACTAGCGCTTACGAGCAGTACTTC.

The table lists this clone with a count of one. V and J are TRBV19 and TRBJ1-1; a weak D match, TRBD1 (5 bases). Germline values: CDR1 LNHDA, CDR2 SQIVND (reference sequence). The CDR3 spans 15 residues. Trimming removed 1 base at V and 0 bases at J, with 9 bases between. In nucleotides, the CDR3 is TGTGCCAGTAGTATAGGGGGCACCATGAACACTGAAGCTTTCTTT. Its translation is CASSIGGTMNTEAFF.

The gene calls are TRBV6-5 and TRBJ2-7; 7 nucleotides match TRBD2. The CDR3 is 13 residues long. CDR1 and CDR2 (germline): MNHEY, SVGAGI. The junction had 11 bases not matched to a gene; V was cut back by 9 bases and J by 6 bases. CDR3 bases: TGTGCCAGGATAAGGACTAGACGGGGCGAGCAGTACTTC. It codes for CARIRTRRGEQYF.

The chain is built from TRBV7-9 and TRBJ1-5; TRBD1 agrees at 7 bases. Trimming cost V 5 bases and J 1 base; bases outside gene matches: 17. In germline, CDR1 is SEHNR, CDR2 FQNEAQ (reference sequence). CDR3 length equals 19 residues. CDR3 nucleotide sequence: TGTGCCAGCAGCCACCCCCCGGGCAGAGGGGGCATGAGCAATCAGCCCCAGCATTTT. Amino acids: CASSHPPGRGGMSNQPQHF.

V gene TRBV11-3 combines with J gene TRBJ2-1; 7 bases align to TRBD2. Germline values: CDR1 SGHNT, CDR2 YENEEA. V dropped 4 bases and J dropped 4; count of bases not matched to a gene: 7. The CDR3 extends over 15 amino acids. DNA for the CDR3: TGTGCCAGCAGCTCTACCGGGACTATATACAATGAGCAGTTCTTC. It specifies CASSSTGTIYNEQFF.

This chain joins TRBV18 and TRBJ2-3; TRBD1 matches at 8 bases. The germline gives CDR1 KGHSH, CDR2 LQKENI. J gave up 0 bases and V 0 bases, and 5 bases lay outside the gene matches. This CDR3 has 17 residues. The DNA for the CDR3 is TGTGCCAGCTCACCACCTGGGACAGGACGAAGCACAGATACGCAGTATTTT. Translating it yields CASSPPGTGRSTDTQYF. The variable domain in full, with the rest retrieved from reference TRBV18 and TRBJ2-3, is NAGVMQNPRHLVRRRGQEARLRCSPMKGHSHVYWYRQLPEEGLKFMVYLQKENIIDESGMPKERFSAEFPKEGPSILRIQQVVRGDSAAYFCASSPPGTGRSTDTQYFGPGTRLTVL.

The chain is built from TRBV11-2 and TRBJ2-7; possibly TRBD1 for D (6 bases). In germline, CDR1 is SGHAT, CDR2 FQNNGV. The CDR3 has 14 amino acids. Trimming pared 3 bases from V and 4 bases from J, leaving 13 bases between. CDR3 residues: CASSLFTGRYEQYF. CDR3 nucleotides: TGTGCCAGCAGCTTGTTTACAGGGCGATACGAGCAGTACTTC.

The chain combines TRBV24-1 with TRBJ2-7; no firm D call. The V end lost 5 bases, the J end lost 4 bases, and 11 bases lay between the germline ends. CDR1 and CDR2 (germline): KGHDR, SFDVKD. This CDR3 has 13 residues. CDR3 bases: TGTGCCACCAGTGTCGGTCTTGGTTACGAGCAGTACTTC. Its protein is CATSVGLGYEQYF.

This rearrangement joins TRBV11-3 to TRBJ2-5; D unresolved. V shed 5 bases and J shed 0 bases, with 4 bases lying between them. Germline-derived CDR1 and CDR2 are SGHNT and YENEEA. The CDR3 length is 12 residues. CDR3 bases: TGTGCCAGCAGCACTAACCAAGAGACCCAGTACTTC. Its translation is CASSTNQETQYF.

This chain uses TRBV4-1 with TRBJ2-1; D possibly corresponds to TRBD1 (5 bases). Germline V gives CDR1 MGHRA, CDR2 YSYEKL. This CDR3 contains 15 residues. V was cut by 2 bases and J by 4 bases, with 12 bases left in between. The CDR3 nucleotides read TGCGCCAGCAGCCAACGAGTGACAGAATACAATGAGCAGTTCTTC. Protein product: CASSQRVTEYNEQFF.

The rearrangement joins TRBV14 to TRBJ2-1; 11 nucleotides align to TRBD2. The CDR3 spans 15 residues. The germline gives CDR1 SGHDN, CDR2 FVKESK. The ends lost 4 bases at V and 4 bases at J; junction bases unmatched: 3. This chain's CDR3 is CASSPLAGGYNEQFF. CDR3 coding DNA: TGTGCCAGCAGCCCTTTAGCGGGGGGGTACAATGAGCAGTTCTTC.

The V call is TRBV7-2, the J call TRBJ2-3, with TRBD2 matching over 7 bases. The germline V gene encodes CDR1 SGHTA and CDR2 FQGNSA. V shed 2 bases and J 3 bases; nucleotides not matched to a gene: 8. The CDR3 loop spans 16 amino acids. CDR3 in amino acids: CASSLSAGVLTDTQYF. Written as DNA, the CDR3 is TGTGCCAGCAGCTTATCCGCGGGAGTACTAACAGATACGCAGTATTTT.

This chain uses TRBV13 with TRBJ1-1; D ambiguous. Between the trimmed V and J ends, which lost 4 bases and 4 bases, there was a span of 16 bases. The CDR3 has 15 amino acids. Germline CDR1 and CDR2: PRHDT and FYEKMQ (reference sequence). CDR3 region: CASSSILSAGTEAFF. The CDR3 nucleotides read TGTGCCAGCAGCTCCATTCTGTCAGCGGGCACTGAAGCTTTCTTT.

The V gene is TRBV3-1 (or the pseudogene TRBV3-2), the J gene TRBJ1-5; no definite D call. Germline CDR1 LGHDT, CDR2 YNNKEL (reference sequence). CDR3 size: 13 residues. Deletions cut 0 bases from V and 7 bases from J, with 7 bases between. CDR3 region: CASSQDRSQPQHF. DNA of the CDR3: TGTGCCAGCAGCCAAGATCGGTCCCAGCCCCAGCATTTT.

The gene calls are TRBV5-6 and TRBJ1-6; D possibly corresponds to TRBD1 (5 bases). Germline assignment: CDR1 SGHDT and CDR2 YYEEEE. The CDR3 extends over 18 amino acids. With 0 bases removed from V and 5 bases from J, the gap between germline ends came to 18 bases. The DNA for the CDR3 is TGTGCCAGCAGCTTGGGCCCGCCCCAGACAGATAATAATTCACCCCTCCACTTT. Its protein is CASSLGPPQTDNNSPLHF.

Points on this clone: Within the sample, other DNA sequences also encode this same CDR3. The chain uses TRBV9 and TRBJ2-7; 10 positions agree with TRBD2. In germline, CDR1 is SGDLS, CDR2 YYNGEE. The ends lost 0 bases at V and 4 bases at J; junction bases unmatched: 1. The CDR3 is 14 amino acids. CDR3 in amino acids: CASSVASGGYEQYF. CDR3 DNA sequence: TGTGCCAGCAGCGTAGCTAGCGGGGGATACGAGCAGTACTTC.

This clone was detected only once. The chain couples TRBV6-5 to TRBJ1-2; weak D call: TRBD1 (5 bases). Trimming cost V 5 bases and J 5 bases, with 12 bases left between them. Germline CDR1 MNHEY, CDR2 SVGAGI. The CDR3 has 13 residues. Here the CDR3 reads CASSRGFEYGYTF. The CDR3 DNA reads TGTGCCAGCAGTAGGGGATTTGAGTATGGCTACACCTTC.

V and J are TRBV2 and TRBJ2-1; TRBD2 is a possible D gene (6 bases). Looked up from germline, CDR1 is SNHLY and CDR2 is FYNNEI. This CDR3 region has 14 residues. Trimming pared 7 bases from V and 8 bases from J, leaving 18 bases between. The CDR3 DNA reads TGTGCCAGCAAGTCCCGAGCGTCGGGAGATGAGCAGTTCTTC. Protein sequence: CASKSRASGDEQFF. The variable domain in full, with the rest retrieved from reference TRBV2 and TRBJ2-1, is EPEVTQTPSHQVTQMGQEVILRCVPISNHLYFYWYRQILGQKVEFLVSFYNNEISEKSEIFDDQFSVERPDGSNFTLKIRSTKLEDSAMYFCASKSRASGDEQFFGPGTRLTVL.